The 2 T cell receptor beta chains below were found in one sample sequenced in a study of T-cell memory formation after mild COVID-19. From the 5' RACE reads, TCRdb called clonotypes with MiXCR, one entry per CDR3 protein. Here the sample spans roughly 180,000 distinct CDR3 sequences, about 9.9% being singletons. Source material: PBMCs or a T cell subset sorted from them (not recorded which). The source is a young man who had mild COVID-19 (a few samples of this study predate the infection). Cell type and time point are not known.

The chain uses TRBV18 and TRBJ2-2; 12 bases fit TRBD2. The CDR3 consists of 17 residues. CDR1 KGHSH and CDR2 LQKENI come from the germline V gene. V was clipped by 3 bases and J by 0 bases; unmatched bases: 2. CDR3 sequence (DNA): TGTGCCAGCTCACCGACTAGCGGGAGCGCGAACACCGGGGAGCTGTTTTTT. Residues: CASSPTSGSANTGELFF.

The chain links TRBV20-1 to TRBJ2-7, with 9 bases identical to TRBD1. CDR1 and CDR2 (germline): DFQATT, SNEGSKA (reference sequence). With 2 bases clipped from V and 4 bases from J, the junction kept 18 bases outside the gene matches. The CDR3 length is 18 residues. CDR3 bases: TGCAGTGCTAGAAATCTGGCCTCTTACGGGACAGGGATATACGAGCAGTACTTC. Encoded protein: CSARNLASYGTGIYEQYF.